This T cell receptor (beta chain) is drawn from a study of T cell repertoires in cytomegalovirus infection. Study at large: Public TCR beta signatures indicated both CMV infection and matching HLA type. Points from the study as a whole: Of the TCR beta families, the public ones yielded a cumulative frequency that identified carriers of CMV plus the relevant HLA. In two of eight donors, the top clonotype was HLA-C-restricted CMV-specific.

TCRdb re-analysed the reads in MiXCR, keeping a single row per CDR3 protein. The sample has under 300,000 distinct CDR3 sequences; over 15% are singletons. As regards this clonotype: Its antigen is unknown.

V was pared by 6 bases and J by 6 bases, with 7 bases of the junction left unmatched. The CDR3 consists of 13 residues. The chain has TRBV12-3 or TRBV12-4 and TRBJ1-2, with 7 bases matching TRBD1. Sequencing was performed on CD8+ T cells from PBMCs. This sequence was found in a human donor in good health (CMV status not recorded). Some clones in this sample may be carry-over from other donors' samples. For the CDR3, the DNA is TGTGCCAGCAGCCAACAGACAGGGAATGGCTACACCTTC. Translation: CASSQQTGNGYTF.